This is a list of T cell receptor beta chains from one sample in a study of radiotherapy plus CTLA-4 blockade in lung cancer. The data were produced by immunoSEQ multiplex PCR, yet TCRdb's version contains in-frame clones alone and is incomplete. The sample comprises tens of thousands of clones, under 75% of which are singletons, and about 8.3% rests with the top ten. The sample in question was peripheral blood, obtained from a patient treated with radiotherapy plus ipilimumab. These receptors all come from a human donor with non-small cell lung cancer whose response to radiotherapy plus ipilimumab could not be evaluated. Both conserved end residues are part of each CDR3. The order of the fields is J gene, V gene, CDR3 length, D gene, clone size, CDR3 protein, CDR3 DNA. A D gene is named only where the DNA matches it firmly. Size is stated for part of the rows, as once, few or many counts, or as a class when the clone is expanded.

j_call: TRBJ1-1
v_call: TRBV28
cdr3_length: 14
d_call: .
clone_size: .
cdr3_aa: CASSAGALNTEAFF
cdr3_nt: TGTGCCAGCAGCGCCGGAGCCTTGAACACTGAAGCTTTCTTT

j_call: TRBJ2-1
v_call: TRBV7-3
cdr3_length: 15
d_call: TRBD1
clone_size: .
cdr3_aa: CASSLRTGGYNEQFF
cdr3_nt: TGTGCCAGCAGCTTGCGGACAGGGGGGTACAATGAGCAGTTCTTC

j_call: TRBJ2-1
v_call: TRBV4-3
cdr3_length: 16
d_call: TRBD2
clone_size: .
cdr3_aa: CASSQDLGLAGDEQFF
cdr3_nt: TGCGCCAGCAGCCAAGATCTCGGACTAGCTGGCGATGAGCAGTTCTTC

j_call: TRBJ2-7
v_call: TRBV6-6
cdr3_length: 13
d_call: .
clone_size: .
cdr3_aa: CATGRLGGYEQYF
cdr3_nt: TGTGCCACAGGCCGGCTCGGAGGGTACGAGCAGTACTTC

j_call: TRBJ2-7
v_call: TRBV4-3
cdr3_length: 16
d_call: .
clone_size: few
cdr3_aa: CASSQDLQWQGYEQYF
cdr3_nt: TGCGCCAGCAGCCAAGATTTACAGTGGCAGGGGTACGAGCAGTACTTC

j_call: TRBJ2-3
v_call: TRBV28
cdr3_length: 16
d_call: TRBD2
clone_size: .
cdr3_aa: CASSPVFSGGAYTQYF
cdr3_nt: TGTGCCAGCAGTCCAGTTTTTAGCGGGGGGGCGTATACGCAGTATTTT

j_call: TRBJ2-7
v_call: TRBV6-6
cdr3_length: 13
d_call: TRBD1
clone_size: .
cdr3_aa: CASTRQGAREQYF
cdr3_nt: TGTGCCAGCACCAGACAGGGGGCGCGCGAGCAGTACTTC

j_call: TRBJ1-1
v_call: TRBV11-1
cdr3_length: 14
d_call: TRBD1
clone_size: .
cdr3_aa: CASSLDRGNTEAFF
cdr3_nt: TGTGCCAGCAGCTTAGACAGGGGGAACACTGAAGCTTTCTTT

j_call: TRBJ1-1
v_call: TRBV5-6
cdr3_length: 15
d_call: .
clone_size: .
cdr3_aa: CASSFSWTGREEAFF
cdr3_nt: TGTGCCAGCAGCTTCTCTTGGACGGGGCGGGAGGAAGCTTTCTTT

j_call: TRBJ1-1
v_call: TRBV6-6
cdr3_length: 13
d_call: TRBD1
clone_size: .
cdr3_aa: CASSYSGQSRAFF
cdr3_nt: TGTGCCAGCAGTTACTCGGGACAGTCCCGAGCTTTCTTT

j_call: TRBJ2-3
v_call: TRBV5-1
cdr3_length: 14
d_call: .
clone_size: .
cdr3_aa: CASSLGLSTDTQYF
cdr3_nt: TGCGCCAGCAGCTTGGGACTGAGCACAGATACGCAGTATTTT

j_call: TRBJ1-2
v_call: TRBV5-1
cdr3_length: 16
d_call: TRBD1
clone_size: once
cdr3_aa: CASRDEGTGLFYGYTF
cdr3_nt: TGCGCCAGCAGGGACGAAGGGACAGGTTTATTCTATGGCTACACCTTC

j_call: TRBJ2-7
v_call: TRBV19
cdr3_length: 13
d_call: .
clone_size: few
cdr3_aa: CASSTVLGEEQYF
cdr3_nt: TGTGCCAGTAGTACAGTCCTCGGGGAAGAGCAGTACTTC

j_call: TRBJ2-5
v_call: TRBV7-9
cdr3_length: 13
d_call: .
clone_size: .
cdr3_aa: CASSPLGQETQYF
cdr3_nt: TGTGCCAGCAGCCCACTAGGTCAAGAGACCCAGTACTTC

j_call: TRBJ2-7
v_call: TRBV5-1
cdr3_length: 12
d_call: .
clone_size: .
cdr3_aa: CASSLSGVEQYF
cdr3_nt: TGCGCCAGCAGCTTATCAGGGGTCGAGCAGTACTTC

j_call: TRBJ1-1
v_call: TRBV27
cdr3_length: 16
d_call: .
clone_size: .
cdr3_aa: CASSLTGHTMNTEAFF
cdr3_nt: TGTGCCAGCAGTTTAACGGGACACACCATGAACACTGAAGCTTTCTTT

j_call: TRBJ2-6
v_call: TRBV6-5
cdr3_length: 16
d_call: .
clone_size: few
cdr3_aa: CASSYNQGIGANVLTF
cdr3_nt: TGTGCCAGCAGTTACAACCAGGGGATTGGGGCCAACGTCCTGACTTTC

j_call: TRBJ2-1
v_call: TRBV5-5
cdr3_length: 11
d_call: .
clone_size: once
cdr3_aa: CASSPLNEQFF
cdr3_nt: TGTGCCAGCAGCCCTCTCAATGAGCAGTTCTTC

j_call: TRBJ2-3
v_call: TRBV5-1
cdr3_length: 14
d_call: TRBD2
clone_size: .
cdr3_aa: CASSLVGLADTQYF
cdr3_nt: TGCGCCAGCAGCTTGGTAGGACTAGCAGATACGCAGTATTTT

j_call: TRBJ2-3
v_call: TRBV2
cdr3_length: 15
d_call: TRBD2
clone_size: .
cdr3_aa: CASSEALAGGPTQYF
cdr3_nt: TGTGCCAGCAGTGAAGCGCTAGCGGGAGGCCCTACGCAGTATTTT

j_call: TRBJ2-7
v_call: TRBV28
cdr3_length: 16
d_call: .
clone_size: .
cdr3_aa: CASSLEPDSRFYEQYF
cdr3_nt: TGTGCCAGCAGTTTAGAACCGGACAGCCGTTTCTACGAGCAGTACTTC

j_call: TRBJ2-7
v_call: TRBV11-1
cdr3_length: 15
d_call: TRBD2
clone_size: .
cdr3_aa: CASSLGGSGRYEQYF
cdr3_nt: TGTGCCAGCAGCTTAGGAGGTAGCGGGAGGTACGAGCAGTACTTC

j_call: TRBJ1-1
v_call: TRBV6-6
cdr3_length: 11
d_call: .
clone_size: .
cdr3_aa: CASSYLGRAFF
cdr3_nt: TGTGCCAGCAGTTACCTTGGGAGAGCTTTCTTT

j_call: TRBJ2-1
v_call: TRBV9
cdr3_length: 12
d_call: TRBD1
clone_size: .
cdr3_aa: CASGQGAFEQFF
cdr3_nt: TGTGCCAGCGGACAGGGGGCTTTTGAGCAGTTCTTC

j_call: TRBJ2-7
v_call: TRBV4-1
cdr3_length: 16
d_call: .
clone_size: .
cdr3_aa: CASSPGRGTSVYEQYF
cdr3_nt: TGCGCCAGCAGCCCCGGGCGGGGAACGAGCGTCTACGAGCAGTACTTC

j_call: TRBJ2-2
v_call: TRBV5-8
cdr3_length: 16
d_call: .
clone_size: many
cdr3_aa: CASSLVRGAVAGELFF
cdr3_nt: TGTGCCAGCAGCTTGGTACGGGGGGCGGTAGCCGGGGAGCTGTTTTTT

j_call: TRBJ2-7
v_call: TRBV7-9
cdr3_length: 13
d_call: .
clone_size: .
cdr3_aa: CASTSTVSYEQYF
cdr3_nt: TGTGCCAGCACCTCGACAGTCTCCTACGAGCAGTACTTC

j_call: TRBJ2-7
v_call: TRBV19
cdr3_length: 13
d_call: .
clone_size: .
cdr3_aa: CASSIGRSYEQYF
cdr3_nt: TGTGCCAGTAGTATAGGTCGTTCCTACGAGCAGTACTTC

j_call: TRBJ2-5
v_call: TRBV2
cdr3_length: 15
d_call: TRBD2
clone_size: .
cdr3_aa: CASSGASGAPETQYF
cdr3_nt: TGTGCCAGCAGTGGGGCTAGCGGGGCCCCAGAGACCCAGTACTTC

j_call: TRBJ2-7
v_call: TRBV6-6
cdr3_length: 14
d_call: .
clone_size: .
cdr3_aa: CASSRSGPGNEQYF
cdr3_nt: TGTGCCAGCAGTAGAAGTGGTCCGGGGAACGAGCAGTACTTC

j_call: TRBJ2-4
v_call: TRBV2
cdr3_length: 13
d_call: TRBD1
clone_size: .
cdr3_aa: CASSRGQGYIQYF
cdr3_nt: TGTGCCAGCAGCAGGGGACAGGGTTACATTCAGTACTTC

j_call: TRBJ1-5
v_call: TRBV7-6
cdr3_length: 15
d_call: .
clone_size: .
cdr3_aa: CASSLDPGSGQPQHF
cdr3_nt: TGTGCCAGCAGCTTAGATCCGGGTTCGGGTCAGCCCCAGCATTTT

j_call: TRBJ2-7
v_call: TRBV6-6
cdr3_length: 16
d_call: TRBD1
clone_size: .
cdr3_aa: CASSYSEGARRYEQYF
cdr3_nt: TGTGCCAGCAGTTACTCAGAGGGGGCAAGGCGCTACGAGCAGTACTTC

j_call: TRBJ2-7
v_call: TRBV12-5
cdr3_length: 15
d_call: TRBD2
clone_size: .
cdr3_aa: CASGSGLAGPNEQYF
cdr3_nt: TGTGCTAGTGGTTCCGGACTAGCGGGACCGAACGAGCAGTACTTC

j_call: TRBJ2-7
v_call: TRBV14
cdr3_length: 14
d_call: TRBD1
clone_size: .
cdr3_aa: CASSPGQGLYEQYF
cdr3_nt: TGTGCCAGCAGCCCCGGACAGGGATTGTACGAGCAGTACTTC